This is a list of T cell receptor beta chains from one sample in a study of shared clonotypes between healthy human individuals. Profiling relied on immunoSEQ multiplex PCR, and the TCRdb table lists in-frame clones only, not all of them. The table lists about 1 million clones, around 74% of them singletons. The specimen sequenced was memory CD4+ T cells sorted from blood. All receptors derive from a man between 18 and 29 years old in good health. The CDR3 runs from the conserved cysteine through the conserved F or W. A D gene is named only where the DNA matches it firmly. Rows may omit the clone size; those that give it use once, few, many or a size class.

-,TRBJ2-3,-,TRBV5-4,CASSLAQGLPRATQYF,TGTGCCAGCAGCTTGGCACAGGGACTTCCCAGAGCGACGCAGTATTTT
-,TRBJ1-4,-,TRBV29-1,CSVSGSATNEKLFF,TGCAGCGTTTCAGGCAGTGCAACTAATGAAAAACTGTTTTTT
-,TRBJ2-7,-,TRBV29-1,CSVVRDGNSYEQYF,TGCAGCGTCGTCCGGGACGGGAACTCCTACGAGCAGTACTTC
-,TRBJ2-3,-,TRBV5-1,CASSSSGTGQYF,TGCGCCAGCAGCTCCTCCGGGACGGGACAGTATTTT
TRBD1,TRBJ2-2,-,TRBV19,CASSILSSQGAGELFF,TGTGCCAGTAGTATACTCTCCTCACAGGGGGCCGGGGAGCTGTTTTTT
-,TRBJ2-7,-,TRBV7-8,CASSLGYQNYEQYF,TGTGCCAGCAGCTTAGGGTACCAGAACTACGAGCAGTACTTC
TRBD1,TRBJ2-5,-,TRBV5-4,CASSRQGQGEETQYF,TGTGCCAGCAGCCGTCAGGGACAGGGGGAAGAGACCCAGTACTTC
-,TRBJ2-3,-,TRBV7-2,CASSSPRGTDTQYF,TGTGCCAGCAGCTCCCCCCGGGGAACAGATACGCAGTATTTT
-,TRBJ2-3,-,TRBV4-1,CASSQRRDTQYF,TGCGCCAGCAGCCAGCGGAGAGATACGCAGTATTTT
-,TRBJ1-4,-,TRBV18,CASSPGFGPTTTEKLFF,TGTGCCAGCTCCCCCGGATTCGGCCCAACAACCACTGAAAAACTGTTTTTT
-,TRBJ2-3,-,TRBV9,CASSVERSGWKSADTQYF,TGTGCCAGCAGCGTAGAGCGGAGCGGGTGGAAGTCGGCAGATACGCAGTATTTT
-,TRBJ1-2,-,TRBV28,CASSFGAGKAYGYTF,TGTGCCAGCAGTTTTGGGGCCGGAAAGGCCTATGGCTACACCTTC
-,TRBJ1-1,-,TRBV5-6,CASSLDQGTEAFF,TGTGCCAGCAGCTTGGATCAGGGAACCGAAGCTTTCTTT
-,TRBJ2-1,-,TRBV5-1,CASSSGSLGGSYNEQFF,TGCGCCAGCAGCTCGGGCTCACTAGGGGGCTCCTACAATGAGCAGTTCTTC
-,TRBJ1-3,-,TRBV4-2,CASSQGENTAGGNTIYF,TGTGCCAGCAGCCAAGGAGAGAATACCGCTGGGGGAAACACCATATATTTT
TRBD1,TRBJ1-5,-,TRBV18,CASSQTGAGQPQHF,TGTGCCAGCTCGCAAACAGGGGCAGGTCAGCCCCAGCATTTT
TRBD2,TRBJ2-2,-,TRBV25-1,CASSVLGGAISTGELFF,TGTGCCAGCAGCGTCCTGGGAGGGGCAATTTCTACCGGGGAGCTGTTTTTT
-,TRBJ2-3,-,TRBV10-1,CASSESVGRADTQYF,TGCGCCAGCAGTGAAAGTGTAGGTCGGGCAGATACGCAGTATTTT
TRBD2,TRBJ2-7,-,TRBV7-2,CASSLDVSGSSYEQYF,TGTGCCAGCAGCTTGGATGTTAGCGGGAGTAGTTACGAGCAGTACTTC
-,TRBJ2-3,-,TRBV7-9,CASSLALGADTQYF,TGTGCCAGCAGCTTAGCGTTAGGCGCAGATACGCAGTATTTT
-,TRBJ2-1,few,TRBV18,CASSQSSAAYNEQFF,TGTGCCAGCTCACAATCTAGCGCAGCCTACAATGAGCAGTTCTTC
TRBD2,TRBJ2-1,-,TRBV10-3,CAIRTSGSASSYNEQFF,TGTGCCATCCGGACTAGCGGGAGCGCAAGCTCCTACAATGAGCAGTTCTTC
-,TRBJ1-1,few,TRBV9,CASSVSREGPMNTEAFF,TGTGCCAGCAGCGTAAGTAGGGAGGGGCCGATGAACACTGAAGCTTTCTTT
TRBD2,TRBJ2-7,-,TRBV5-1,CASSFLPLSGGSSYEQYF,TGCGCCAGCAGCTTTTTGCCTCTTTCGGGGGGAAGCTCCTACGAGCAGTACTTC
-,TRBJ1-4,-,TRBV7-2,CASSLDGRTNEKLFF,TGTGCCAGCAGCTTAGATGGTAGAACTAATGAAAAACTGTTTTTT
TRBD1,TRBJ1-4,-,TRBV19,CASSIGTGVEKLFF,TGTGCCAGTAGTATCGGGACAGGGGTTGAAAAACTGTTTTTT
-,TRBJ2-7,once,TRBV4-2,CASSQDFMDTGTYEQYF,TGTGCCAGCAGCCAAGATTTTATGGACACCGGAACCTACGAGCAGTACTTC
TRBD1,TRBJ2-5,-,TRBV18,CASSHGQGGGQETQYF,TGTGCCAGCTCTCACGGACAGGGGGGAGGCCAAGAGACCCAGTACTTC
-,TRBJ1-2,-,TRBV5-4,CASSSADSGVLGYGYTF,TGTGCCAGCAGCTCCGCAGACAGTGGGGTTTTGGGGTATGGCTACACCTTC
-,TRBJ1-1,few,TRBV5-6,CATQLGAKLMNTEAFF,TGTGCCACCCAGCTAGGCGCCAAGCTAATGAACACTGAAGCTTTCTTT
-,TRBJ1-2,-,TRBV28,CASSSFTGNYGYTF,TGTGCCAGCAGTTCCTTCACAGGAAACTATGGCTACACCTTC
-,TRBJ2-3,few,TRBV18,CASSPPSTDTQYF,TGTGCCAGCTCACCACCTAGCACAGATACGCAGTATTTT
TRBD2,TRBJ2-3,-,TRBV5-1,CASTGGLSTDTQYF,TGCGCCAGCACCGGGGGGTTGAGCACAGATACGCAGTATTTT
-,TRBJ1-2,-,TRBV14,CASSPNPINYGYTF,TGTGCCAGCAGCCCGAACCCTATAAACTATGGCTACACCTTC
TRBD1,TRBJ1-3,-,TRBV29-1,CSVEGTGAGNTIYF,TGCAGCGTTGAAGGGACAGGGGCTGGAAACACCATATATTTT
-,TRBJ1-2,-,TRBV18,CASSTGVGGDYGYTF,TGTGCCAGCTCCACGGGCGTAGGGGGAGACTATGGCTACACCTTC
-,TRBJ2-7,-,TRBV10-3,CAISESRTVSYEQYF,TGTGCCATCAGTGAGTCTAGGACCGTCTCCTACGAGCAGTACTTC
-,TRBJ1-2,-,TRBV7-9,CASSLAAGELGYTF,TGTGCCAGCAGCTTAGCGGCCGGTGAACTGGGCTACACCTTC
-,TRBJ1-1,-,TRBV25-1,CASSEGRLNTEAFF,TGTGCCAGCAGCGAGGGGAGGTTGAACACTGAAGCTTTCTTT
-,TRBJ1-4,-,TRBV28,CASSLFGEVEKLFF,TGTGCCAGCAGTTTATTTGGGGAGGTGGAAAAACTGTTTTTT
-,TRBJ1-5,-,TRBV15,CATSREKGTNQPQHF,TGTGCCACCAGCAGAGAGAAGGGGACTAATCAGCCCCAGCATTTT
TRBD1,TRBJ1-1,few,TRBV29-1,CSVGTPGQGLRSTEAFF,TGCAGCGTTGGGACTCCGGGACAGGGGTTGAGGAGCACTGAAGCTTTCTTT